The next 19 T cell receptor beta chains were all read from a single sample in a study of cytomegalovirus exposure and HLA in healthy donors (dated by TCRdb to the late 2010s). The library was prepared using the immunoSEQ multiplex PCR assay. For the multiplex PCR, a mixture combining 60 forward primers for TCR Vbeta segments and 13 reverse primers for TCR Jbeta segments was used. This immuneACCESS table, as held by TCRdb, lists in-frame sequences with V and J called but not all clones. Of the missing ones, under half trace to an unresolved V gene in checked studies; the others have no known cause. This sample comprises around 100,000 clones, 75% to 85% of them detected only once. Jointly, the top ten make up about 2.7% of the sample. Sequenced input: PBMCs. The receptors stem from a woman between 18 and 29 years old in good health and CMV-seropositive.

The CDR3 protein is CASSSSGSGHEQYF. CDR3 sequence (DNA): TGTGCCAGCAGCAGTAGCGGGAGCGGTCACGAGCAGTACTTC. This chain joins TRBV7-9 and TRBJ2-7, with TRBD2 matching 9 bases. The V and J ends lost 5 bases and 5 bases, in that order; junction bases with no gene match: 7. The CDR3 extends over 14 amino acids. Germline CDR1 reads SEHNR; CDR2 reads FQNEAQ (reference sequence).

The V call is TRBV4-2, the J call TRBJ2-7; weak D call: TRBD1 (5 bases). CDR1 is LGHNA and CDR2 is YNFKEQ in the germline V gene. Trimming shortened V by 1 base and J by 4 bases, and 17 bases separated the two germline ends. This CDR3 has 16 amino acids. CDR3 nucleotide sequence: TGTGCCAGCAGCCAAGCCCGTGGCGGTAAGGGGTACGAGCAGTACTTC. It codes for CASSQARGGKGYEQYF.

The CDR3 coding sequence is TGTGCCAGCAGCTTCGGGACAGGGAACACCGGGGAGCTGTTTTTT. Translated: CASSFGTGNTGELFF. The chain carries TRBV9 and TRBJ2-2; TRBD1 matches 8 bases. The CDR3 sequence is 15 residues long. Trimming took 4 bases from V and 1 from J; bases not matched to a gene: 3. Germline assignment: CDR1 SGDLS and CDR2 YYNGEE.

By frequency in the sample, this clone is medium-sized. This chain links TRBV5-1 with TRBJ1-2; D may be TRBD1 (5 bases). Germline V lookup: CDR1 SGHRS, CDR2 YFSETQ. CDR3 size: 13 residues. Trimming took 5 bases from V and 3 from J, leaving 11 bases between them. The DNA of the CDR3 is TGCGCCAGCAGATCTGACAGAGACTATGGCTACACCTTC. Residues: CASRSDRDYGYTF. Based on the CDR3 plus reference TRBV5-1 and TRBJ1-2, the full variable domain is KAGVTQTPRYLIKTRGQQVTLSCSPISGHRSVSWYQQTPGQGLQFLFEYFSETQRNKGNFPGRFSGRQFSNSRSEMNVSTLELGDSALYLCASRSDRDYGYTFGSGTRLTVV.

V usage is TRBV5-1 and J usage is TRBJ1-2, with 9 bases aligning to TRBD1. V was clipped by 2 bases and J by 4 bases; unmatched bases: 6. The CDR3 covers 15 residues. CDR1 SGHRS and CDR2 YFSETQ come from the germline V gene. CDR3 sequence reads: CASSLQGAMTYGYTF. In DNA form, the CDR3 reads TGCGCCAGCAGCTTACAGGGGGCGATGACCTATGGCTACACCTTC.

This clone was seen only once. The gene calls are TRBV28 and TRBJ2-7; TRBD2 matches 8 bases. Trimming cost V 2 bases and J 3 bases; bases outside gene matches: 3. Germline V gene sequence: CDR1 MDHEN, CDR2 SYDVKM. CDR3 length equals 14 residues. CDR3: CASSLPGGYYEQYF. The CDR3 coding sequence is TGTGCCAGCAGTTTACCGGGAGGGTACTACGAGCAGTACTTC.

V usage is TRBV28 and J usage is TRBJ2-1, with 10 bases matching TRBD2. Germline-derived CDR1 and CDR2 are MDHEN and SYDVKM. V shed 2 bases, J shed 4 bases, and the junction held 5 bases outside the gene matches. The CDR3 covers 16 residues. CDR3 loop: CASSLVLAGVYNEQFF. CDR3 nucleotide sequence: TGTGCCAGCAGTTTAGTCCTAGCGGGAGTTTACAATGAGCAGTTCTTC. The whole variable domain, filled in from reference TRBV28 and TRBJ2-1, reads DVKVTQSSRYLVKRTGEKVFLECVQDMDHENMFWYRQDPGLGLRLIYFSYDVKMKEKGDIPEGYSVSREKKERFSLILESASTNQTSMYLCASSLVLAGVYNEQFFGPGTRLTVL.

The CDR3, as DNA: TGTGCCAGCAGCTCGCCCGGGACAGCCTACGAGCAGTACTTC. Its translation: CASSSPGTAYEQYF. The genes are TRBV5-4 and TRBJ2-7, with 7 bases aligning to TRBD1. The CDR3 extends over 14 amino acids. Germline-derived CDR1 and CDR2 are SGHNT and YYREEE (reference sequence). Trimming at V came to 3 bases and at J to 2 bases, leaving 5 bases not matched to a gene.

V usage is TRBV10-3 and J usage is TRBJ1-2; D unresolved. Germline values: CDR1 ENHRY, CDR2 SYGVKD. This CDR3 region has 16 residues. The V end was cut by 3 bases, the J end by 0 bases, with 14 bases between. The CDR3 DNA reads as TGTGCCATCAGTGAAATACCGGGTCATACTAACTATGGCTACACCTTC. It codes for CAISEIPGHTNYGYTF.

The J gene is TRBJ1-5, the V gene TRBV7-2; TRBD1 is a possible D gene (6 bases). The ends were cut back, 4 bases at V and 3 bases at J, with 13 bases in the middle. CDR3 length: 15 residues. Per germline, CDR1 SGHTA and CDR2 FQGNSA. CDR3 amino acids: CASSSTGTSNQPQHF. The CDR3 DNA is TGTGCCAGCAGCTCAACAGGGACGTCCAATCAGCCCCAGCATTTT.

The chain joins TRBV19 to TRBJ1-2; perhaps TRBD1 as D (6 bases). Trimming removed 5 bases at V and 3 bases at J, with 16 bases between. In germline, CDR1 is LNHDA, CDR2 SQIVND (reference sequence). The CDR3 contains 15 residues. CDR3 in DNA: TGTGCCAGTAGTCTTGGGGACACCTCTGACTATGGCTACACCTTC. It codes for CASSLGDTSDYGYTF.

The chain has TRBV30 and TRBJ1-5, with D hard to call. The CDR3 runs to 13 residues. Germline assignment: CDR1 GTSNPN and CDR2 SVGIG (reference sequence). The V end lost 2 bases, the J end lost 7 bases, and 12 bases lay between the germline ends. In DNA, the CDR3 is TGTGCCTGGAGTATCGGTGGTCGGCAGCCCCAGCATTTT. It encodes CAWSIGGRQPQHF.

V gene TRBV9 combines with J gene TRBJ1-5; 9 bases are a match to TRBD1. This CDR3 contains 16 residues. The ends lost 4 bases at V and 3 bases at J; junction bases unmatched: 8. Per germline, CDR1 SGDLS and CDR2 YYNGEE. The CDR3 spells CASSPRQGGDNQPQHF. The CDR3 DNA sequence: TGTGCCAGCAGCCCCCGACAGGGGGGGGACAATCAGCCCCAGCATTTT. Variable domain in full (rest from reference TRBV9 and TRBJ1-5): DSGVTQTPKHLITATGQRVTLRCSPRSGDLSVYWYQQSLDQGLQFLIQYYNGEERAKGNILERFSAQQFPDLHSELNLSSLELGDSALYFCASSPRQGGDNQPQHFGDGTRLSIL.

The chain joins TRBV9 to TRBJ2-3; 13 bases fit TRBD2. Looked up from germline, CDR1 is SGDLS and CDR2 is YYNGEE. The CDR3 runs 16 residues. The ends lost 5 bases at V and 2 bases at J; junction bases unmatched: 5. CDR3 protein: CASSTSGRADTDTQYF. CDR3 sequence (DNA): TGTGCCAGCAGTACTAGCGGGAGGGCCGACACAGATACGCAGTATTTT.

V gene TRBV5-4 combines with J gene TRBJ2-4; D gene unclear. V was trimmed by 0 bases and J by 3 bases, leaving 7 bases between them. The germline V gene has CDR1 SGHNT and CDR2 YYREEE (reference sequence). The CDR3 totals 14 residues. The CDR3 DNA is TGTGCCAGCAGCTTGGGCACTTACAAAAACATTCAGTACTTC. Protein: CASSLGTYKNIQYF.

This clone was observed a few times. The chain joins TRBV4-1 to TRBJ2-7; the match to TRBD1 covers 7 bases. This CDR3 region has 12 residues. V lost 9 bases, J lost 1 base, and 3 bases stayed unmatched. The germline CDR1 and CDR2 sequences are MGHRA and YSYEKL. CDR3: CARRDSSYEQYF. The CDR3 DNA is TGCGCCAGAAGGGACAGTTCCTACGAGCAGTACTTC.

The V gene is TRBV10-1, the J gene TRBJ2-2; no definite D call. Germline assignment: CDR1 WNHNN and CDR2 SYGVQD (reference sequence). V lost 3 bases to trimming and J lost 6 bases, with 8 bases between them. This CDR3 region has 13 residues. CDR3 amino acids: CASSESVAGELFF. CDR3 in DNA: TGCGCCAGCAGTGAATCGGTTGCCGGGGAGCTGTTTTTT.

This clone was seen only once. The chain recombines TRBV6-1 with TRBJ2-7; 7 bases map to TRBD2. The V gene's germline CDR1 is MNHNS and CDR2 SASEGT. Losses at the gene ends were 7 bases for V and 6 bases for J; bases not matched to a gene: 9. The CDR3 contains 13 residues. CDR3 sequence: CASNLKAGTEQYF. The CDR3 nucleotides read TGTGCCAGCAATCTAAAAGCGGGAACCGAGCAGTACTTC.

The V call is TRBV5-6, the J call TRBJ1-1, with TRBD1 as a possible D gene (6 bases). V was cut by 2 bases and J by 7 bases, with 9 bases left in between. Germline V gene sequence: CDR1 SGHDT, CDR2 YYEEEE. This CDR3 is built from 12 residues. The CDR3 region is CASSFTGFEAFF. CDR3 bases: TGTGCCAGCAGCTTTACAGGGTTTGAAGCTTTCTTT.